These T cell receptor beta chains were read from a single sample in a study of cytomegalovirus exposure and HLA in healthy donors. The data were produced by immunoSEQ multiplex PCR, yet TCRdb's version contains in-frame clones alone and is incomplete. The data contain more than 100,000 clones, 82% of them singletons. Sequenced sample: PBMCs. The receptors originated from a woman aged 45 to 65 in good health and CMV-seropositive. CDR3s include the opening cysteine and the closing phenylalanine or tryptophan.

v_call cdr3_aa
TRBV30 CAWSAAAFWETQYF
TRBV18 CASSPRTSGGAKETQYF
TRBV27 CASSQRQGNNSPLHF
TRBV27 CASSSPGTGYEQYF
TRBV2 CASEQGYDGYTF
TRBV29-1 CSALDSTMYGYTF
TRBV6-1 CASARRESDDTQYF
TRBV14 CASSQDHRGRNYGYTF
TRBV6-5 CASILREESNEAFF
TRBV7-2 CASSFRWATDSYNEQFF
TRBV9 CASSVSGQGVSGAFF
TRBV5-5 CASSTRGQRDEKLFF
TRBV9 CASSVGPRGTYEQYF
TRBV9 CASSVFRAGALTDTQYF
TRBV12-5 CASGLDLTGEQYF
TRBV7-9 CASSLIGTVGYTF
TRBV28 CASSFRDYGYTF
TRBV10-3 CATHRGENQPQHF
TRBV7-9 CASSLEHWNTEAFF
TRBV10-3 CAIRPGQIGYEQYF
TRBV28 CASSPTSTDTQYF
TRBV5-6 CASSLGGVKETQYF
TRBV9 CASSVVGDRGQAFF
TRBV19 CASSIRGSSYNEQFF
TRBV27 CASSFRSFPLHF
TRBV2 CASSGWLSGANGLTF
TRBV20-1 CSVRGTYEQYF
TRBV30 CAWSGGGEQYF
TRBV7-2 CASSLGLDTGELFF
TRBV5-4 CASSLEPLGREGNEQFF
TRBV19 CASREGASSYEQYF
TRBV14 CASSPRLAGGPGNEQFF
TRBV5-1 CASSLDGDQTYNEQFF
TRBV5-8 CASSRGLRSNQPQHF
TRBV6-5 CASSPLTSTGELFF
TRBV7-9 CASSLGGQNLYGYTF
TRBV5-1 CASSLAWAGAYNEQFF
TRBV7-3 CASSFRGGNEQFF
TRBV15 CATSRDMGDRGSADTQYF
TRBV6-1 CASFGWGVQETQYF
TRBV13 CASSLGPGWEQYF
TRBV25-1 CASSEWEGGSAYGYTF
TRBV5-3 CARSTRGTSGGYEQYF
TRBV5-1 CASRSSGYYEQYF
TRBV6-6 CASSYSFVAGYEQYF
TRBV18 CASSTSQTGVRGYTF
TRBV30 CAWSKPGRETEAFF
TRBV18 CASSRYWTESYEQYF
TRBV2 CASSRLAGLSYEQYF
TRBV6-6 CASSPRLQYSTDTQYF
TRBV7-2 CASSLDYRSTYSPLHF
TRBV11-3 CASSLEGGSYEQFF
TRBV6-6 CASSPAGVETQYF
TRBV5-1 CASSLLGQYNQPQHF
TRBV18 CASSKGADSFYGYTF
TRBV19 CASSNTGSYNEQFF
TRBV15 CATSRVTGGRNEQFF
TRBV6-5 CASMPSRFDEQYF
TRBV18 CASSPQTGDNQPQHF